Listed below are T cell receptor beta chains from one sample, sequenced in a study of CD8 T cells in ankylosing spondylitis. MiXCR, run by TCRdb on the 5' RACE reads, gives a single entry per CDR3 protein. The sample includes over 200,000 distinct CDR3 sequences, over 9.5% seen only once; the top ten take approximately 20%. The sample consisted of blood, either unsorted or a sorted T cell fraction (not recorded which). These receptors all come from a male donor with ankylosing spondylitis or in good health (not recorded which). Both conserved end residues are part of each CDR3. A D gene is named only where the DNA matches it firmly. Rows may omit the clone size; those that give it use once, few, many or a size class.

j_call d_call clone_size v_call cdr3_aa cdr3_nt
TRBJ1-2 NA few TRBV29-1 CSVSQNYGYTF TGCAGCGTATCCCAGAACTATGGCTACACCTTC
TRBJ1-2 TRBD1 NA TRBV12-3/TRBV12-4 CASIFGTGGGYTF TGTGCCAGCATTTTTGGGACAGGGGGGGGCTACACCTTC
TRBJ2-1 TRBD2 many TRBV7-3 CASSQRGAGGGNNEQFF TGTGCCAGCAGCCAAAGGGGAGCGGGGGGTGGAAACAATGAGCAGTTCTTC
TRBJ2-1 NA few TRBV5-3 CARSFHRRNSYNEQFF TGTGCCAGAAGCTTTCACAGGCGAAACTCCTACAATGAGCAGTTCTTC
TRBJ2-4 TRBD2 NA TRBV5-6 CASSLVRLAGGLAKNIQYF TGTGCCAGCAGCTTGGTCCGGCTAGCGGGGGGGCTAGCCAAAAACATTCAGTACTTC
TRBJ2-7 NA NA TRBV3-1 CASSQEGRGQYF TGTGCCAGCAGCCAAGAAGGGAGAGGGCAGTACTTC
TRBJ2-1 NA few TRBV7-6 CASSSPGRATTNEQFF TGTGCCAGCAGTTCTCCAGGACGGGCAACAACAAATGAGCAGTTCTTC
TRBJ2-1 NA many TRBV7-9 CASSFQLSWNRSNEQFF TGTGCCAGCAGCTTTCAGCTGTCTTGGAACAGATCCAATGAGCAGTTCTTC
TRBJ2-7 TRBD2 many TRBV5-6 CASSSYDLSGGGYEQYF TGTGCCAGCAGCTCATACGACCTTAGCGGGGGGGGCTACGAGCAGTACTTC
TRBJ2-4 NA NA TRBV5-6 CASSSTGVLAKNIQYF TGTGCCAGCAGCTCTACAGGCGTCCTAGCCAAAAACATTCAGTACTTC
TRBJ2-2 TRBD2 NA TRBV7-8 CASSSGLADTGELFF TGTGCCAGCAGCTCTGGGCTAGCGGACACCGGGGAGCTGTTTTTT
TRBJ2-1 TRBD2 many TRBV18 CASSPPGLANSYNEQFF TGTGCCAGCTCACCCCCGGGACTAGCGAATTCCTACAATGAGCAGTTCTTC
TRBJ1-2 TRBD1 many TRBV5-1 CASSLSGQGTNYGYTF TGCGCCAGCAGCTTGTCGGGACAGGGGACTAACTATGGCTACACCTTC
TRBJ2-4 NA few TRBV2 CASSGGRPIAKNIQYF TGTGCCAGCAGTGGGGGACGCCCCATCGCCAAAAACATTCAGTACTTC
TRBJ2-7 TRBD1 many TRBV20-1 CSASGQGASYEQYF TGCAGTGCTAGTGGGCAGGGGGCTTCCTACGAGCAGTACTTC
TRBJ2-1 TRBD1 many TRBV5-1 CASSRTGVNNEQFF TGCGCCAGCAGCAGGACAGGGGTCAACAATGAGCAGTTCTTC
TRBJ2-2 NA few TRBV5-1 CASSSRQEGELFF TGCGCCAGCAGCTCTCGACAGGAAGGGGAGCTGTTTTTT
TRBJ1-4 NA many TRBV20-1 CSARGRARGHNEKLFF TGCAGTGCGCGGGGCCGGGCCCGAGGCCATAATGAAAAACTGTTTTTT
TRBJ2-1 TRBD2 many TRBV12-3/TRBV12-4 CASSLAPFSGGNNEQFF TGTGCCAGCAGTTTAGCTCCATTTAGCGGGGGTAACAATGAGCAGTTCTTC
TRBJ2-7 TRBD1 few TRBV10-3 CAIEGQGHEQYF TGTGCCATCGAGGGACAGGGACACGAGCAGTACTTC
TRBJ2-3 TRBD1 NA TRBV5-6 CASSLRQGAVDTQYF TGTGCCAGCAGCTTGAGGCAGGGGGCGGTAGATACGCAGTATTTT
TRBJ1-6 NA many TRBV29-1 CSVLTDYNSPLHF TGCAGCGTTCTCACAGATTATAATTCACCCCTCCACTTT
TRBJ1-2 NA few TRBV3-1 CASSQNYGYTF TGTGCCAGCAGCCAGAACTATGGCTACACCTTC
TRBJ1-6 NA NA TRBV6-1 CASSEAGYNSPLHF TGTGCCAGCAGTGAAGCGGGTTATAATTCACCCCTCCACTTT
TRBJ2-7 NA NA TRBV2 CASTDRGSSSYEQYF TGTGCCAGCACCGACCGGGGCAGTAGCTCCTACGAGCAGTACTTC
TRBJ1-1 NA many TRBV10-3 CAITIGRDTEAFF TGTGCCATCACCATCGGACGGGACACTGAAGCTTTCTTT
TRBJ2-2 TRBD2 NA TRBV5-1 CASSPGLAGGWELFF TGCGCCAGCAGCCCCGGACTAGCGGGGGGCTGGGAGCTGTTTTTT
TRBJ2-2 TRBD2 NA TRBV7-3 CASSWGGSTGELFF TGTGCCAGCAGCTGGGGGGGTAGCACCGGGGAGCTGTTTTTT